This T cell receptor (beta chain) was recovered during a study of T cells in Graves' hyperthyroidism and ophthalmopathy. The source material, RNA transcripts, was used to amplify TCR beta CDR3 regions. First-round RT-PCR with HTBI primers amplified the TCR CDR3 region. TCRdb processed the multiplex PCR reads anew with MiXCR; each CDR3 protein has one entry. The repertoire includes about 610,000 distinct CDR3 sequences, approximately 15% of them detected once, and roughly 3.4% sits in the top ten. The V segment lost 0 bases and the J segment 2 bases; nucleotides outside the gene matches: 10. This CDR3 spans 18 amino acids. Germline V lookup: CDR1 SGDLS, CDR2 YYNGEE. A Clinical Activity Score of at least 3, a NOSPECS grade of at least 4 and a duration under 3 months were recorded in the ophthalmopathy patients. PBMCs came from about 10 ml fresh peripheral blood.

This TCR was recovered from a woman in her forties with Graves' ophthalmopathy. This chain joins TRBV9 and TRBJ1-3; 8 bases match TRBD1. Material: blood. CDR3 bases: TGTGCCAGCAGCGTAGCAGTGTACAGGGGGACGCCTGGAAACACCATATATTTT. Protein sequence: CASSVAVYRGTPGNTIYF.